These T cell receptor beta chains were read from a single sample in a study of CD8 T cells in Susac syndrome. MiXCR, run by TCRdb on the immunoSEQ multiplex PCR reads, gives a single entry per CDR3 protein. The sample has approximately 100,000 distinct CDR3 sequences; approximately 91% are singletons. Sequencing was performed on CD4+ T cells from PBMCs. The receptors were gathered from a human donor in good health. Each CDR3 is given with its conserved first and last residue. Each record gives: D gene, CDR3 length, J gene, V gene, clone size, CDR3 protein, CDR3 DNA. The D gene is left open where the match is weak. Not all rows give a size; the values are once, few, many and, for expanded clones, a class.

D gene: TRBD1; CDR3 length: 17; J gene: TRBJ2-7; V gene: TRBV10-3; clone size: .; CDR3 protein: CAISESRGQGRAYEQYF; CDR3 DNA: TGTGCCATCAGTGAGTCGCGCGGACAGGGACGAGCCTACGAGCAGTACTTC
D gene: .; CDR3 length: 15; J gene: TRBJ1-6; V gene: TRBV7-9; clone size: .; CDR3 protein: CASSLEGVYNSPLHF; CDR3 DNA: TGTGCCAGCAGCTTAGAAGGGGTTTATAATTCACCCCTCCACTTT
D gene: .; CDR3 length: 13; J gene: TRBJ2-1; V gene: TRBV9; clone size: .; CDR3 protein: CASSVSSLDEQFF; CDR3 DNA: TGTGCCAGCAGCGTATCTAGCTTGGATGAGCAGTTCTTC
D gene: .; CDR3 length: 13; J gene: TRBJ2-1; V gene: TRBV6-2/TRBV6-3; clone size: .; CDR3 protein: CATYSPRHNEQFF; CDR3 DNA: TGTGCCACCTATTCTCCTAGACACAATGAGCAGTTCTTC
D gene: .; CDR3 length: 11; J gene: TRBJ2-7; V gene: TRBV2; clone size: .; CDR3 protein: CASSVGGEQYF; CDR3 DNA: TGTGCCAGCAGTGTGGGGGGCGAGCAGTACTTC
D gene: .; CDR3 length: 11; J gene: TRBJ2-5; V gene: TRBV29-1; clone size: .; CDR3 protein: CSVASLETQYF; CDR3 DNA: TGCAGCGTCGCTAGCTTAGAGACCCAGTACTTC
D gene: .; CDR3 length: 14; J gene: TRBJ1-5; V gene: TRBV18; clone size: .; CDR3 protein: CASSQGGGNQPQHF; CDR3 DNA: TGTGCCAGCTCACAGGGCGGTGGCAATCAGCCCCAGCATTTT
D gene: TRBD1; CDR3 length: 16; J gene: TRBJ1-2; V gene: TRBV23-1; clone size: few; CDR3 protein: CASSRLDRATNYGYTF; CDR3 DNA: TGCGCCAGCAGTCGCCTCGACAGGGCTACTAACTATGGCTACACCTTC
D gene: .; CDR3 length: 14; J gene: TRBJ2-3; V gene: TRBV7-2; clone size: .; CDR3 protein: CASSLDPFTDTQYF; CDR3 DNA: TGTGCCAGCAGCTTAGACCCCTTCACAGATACGCAGTATTTT
D gene: .; CDR3 length: 14; J gene: TRBJ2-7; V gene: TRBV20-1; clone size: few; CDR3 protein: CSARDPHRVYEQYF; CDR3 DNA: TGCAGTGCTAGGGACCCCCACAGGGTCTACGAGCAGTACTTC
D gene: .; CDR3 length: 15; J gene: TRBJ2-3; V gene: TRBV6-5; clone size: .; CDR3 protein: CASSFGTLSTDTQYF; CDR3 DNA: TGTGCCAGCAGTTTCGGGACGTTGAGCACAGATACGCAGTATTTT
D gene: TRBD2; CDR3 length: 18; J gene: TRBJ2-1; V gene: TRBV20-1; clone size: .; CDR3 protein: CSARSRVGGWTTYNEQFF; CDR3 DNA: TGCAGTGCTAGGTCGAGAGTCGGGGGGTGGACGACCTACAATGAGCAGTTCTTC
D gene: .; CDR3 length: 14; J gene: TRBJ2-3; V gene: TRBV28; clone size: .; CDR3 protein: CASNLGLHPDTQYF; CDR3 DNA: TGTGCCAGCAACCTGGGACTCCACCCAGATACGCAGTATTTT
D gene: .; CDR3 length: 12; J gene: TRBJ2-2; V gene: TRBV7-3; clone size: .; CDR3 protein: CASSLNVGELFF; CDR3 DNA: TGTGCCAGCAGCTTAAATGTGGGGGAGCTGTTTTTT
D gene: TRBD1; CDR3 length: 15; J gene: TRBJ2-1; V gene: TRBV5-6; clone size: .; CDR3 protein: CASSSTGQGSSEQFF; CDR3 DNA: TGTGCCAGCAGCTCCACCGGACAGGGAAGTAGTGAGCAGTTCTTC
D gene: .; CDR3 length: 15; J gene: TRBJ2-7; V gene: TRBV7-2; clone size: .; CDR3 protein: CASSLEWSAAYEQYF; CDR3 DNA: TGTGCCAGCAGCTTAGAGTGGAGTGCCGCCTACGAGCAGTACTTC
D gene: .; CDR3 length: 15; J gene: TRBJ2-1; V gene: TRBV6-2/TRBV6-3; clone size: .; CDR3 protein: CASSYSKRLGNEQFF; CDR3 DNA: TGTGCCAGCAGTTACTCGAAGAGACTTGGGAATGAGCAGTTCTTC
D gene: .; CDR3 length: 17; J gene: TRBJ1-6; V gene: TRBV2; clone size: .; CDR3 protein: CASSERRTANYNSPLHF; CDR3 DNA: TGTGCCAGCAGTGAAAGGAGGACAGCGAACTATAATTCACCCCTCCACTTT
D gene: .; CDR3 length: 11; J gene: TRBJ2-5; V gene: TRBV20-1; clone size: .; CDR3 protein: CSAREGETQYF; CDR3 DNA: TGCAGTGCTAGGGAGGGGGAGACCCAGTACTTC
D gene: .; CDR3 length: 13; J gene: TRBJ2-1; V gene: TRBV20-1; clone size: .; CDR3 protein: CSAPLVGGPGQFF; CDR3 DNA: TGCAGTGCCCCCTTAGTGGGGGGGCCCGGGCAGTTCTTC
D gene: TRBD2; CDR3 length: 16; J gene: TRBJ2-3; V gene: TRBV2; clone size: .; CDR3 protein: CASSEVAGGRTDTQYF; CDR3 DNA: TGTGCCAGCAGTGAAGTGGCGGGGGGGCGAACAGATACGCAGTATTTT
D gene: .; CDR3 length: 15; J gene: TRBJ1-5; V gene: TRBV6-2/TRBV6-3; clone size: .; CDR3 protein: CASSYSGTTYQPQHF; CDR3 DNA: TGTGCCAGCAGTTACTCCGGGACAACCTATCAGCCCCAGCATTTT
D gene: .; CDR3 length: 11; J gene: TRBJ1-1; V gene: TRBV7-2; clone size: .; CDR3 protein: CASSTLTEAFF; CDR3 DNA: TGTGCCAGCAGCACCCTAACTGAAGCTTTCTTT
D gene: TRBD1; CDR3 length: 14; J gene: TRBJ2-1; V gene: TRBV12-3/TRBV12-4; clone size: .; CDR3 protein: CASSPPGQGGEQFF; CDR3 DNA: TGTGCCAGCAGTCCACCGGGACAGGGGGGCGAGCAGTTCTTC
D gene: .; CDR3 length: 15; J gene: TRBJ2-2; V gene: TRBV5-4; clone size: .; CDR3 protein: CASSLLVSGAGELFF; CDR3 DNA: TGTGCCAGCAGCTTGTTGGTATCGGGCGCCGGGGAGCTGTTTTTT
D gene: TRBD2; CDR3 length: 15; J gene: TRBJ2-7; V gene: TRBV12-3/TRBV12-4; clone size: .; CDR3 protein: CASSFPERGVYEQYF; CDR3 DNA: TGTGCCAGCAGTTTCCCAGAGCGGGGAGTGTACGAGCAGTACTTC
D gene: .; CDR3 length: 16; J gene: TRBJ2-2; V gene: TRBV4-2; clone size: .; CDR3 protein: CASSQVRGTDTGELFF; CDR3 DNA: TGTGCCAGCAGCCAAGTTAGGGGCACTGACACCGGGGAGCTGTTTTTT
D gene: .; CDR3 length: 14; J gene: TRBJ2-1; V gene: TRBV12-3/TRBV12-4; clone size: .; CDR3 protein: CASSFSASYNEQFF; CDR3 DNA: TGTGCCAGCAGTTTCTCGGCGTCCTACAATGAGCAGTTCTTC
D gene: TRBD1; CDR3 length: 15; J gene: TRBJ1-2; V gene: TRBV19; clone size: .; CDR3 protein: CASSIPDRVGYGYTF; CDR3 DNA: TGTGCCAGTAGTATCCCCGACAGGGTCGGATATGGCTACACCTTC
D gene: .; CDR3 length: 14; J gene: TRBJ1-2; V gene: TRBV20-1; clone size: .; CDR3 protein: CSALPSDRNYGYTF; CDR3 DNA: TGCAGTGCCCTACCGAGCGACCGTAACTATGGCTACACCTTC
D gene: .; CDR3 length: 12; J gene: TRBJ1-1; V gene: TRBV29-1; clone size: .; CDR3 protein: CSAGHPQGEAFF; CDR3 DNA: TGCAGCGCGGGACACCCTCAAGGGGAAGCTTTCTTT
D gene: .; CDR3 length: 16; J gene: TRBJ2-2; V gene: TRBV5-4; clone size: .; CDR3 protein: CASSLRALAGTGELFF; CDR3 DNA: TGTGCCAGCAGCTTGCGGGCCTTGGCGGGCACCGGGGAGCTGTTTTTT
D gene: .; CDR3 length: 14; J gene: TRBJ2-6; V gene: TRBV7-8; clone size: .; CDR3 protein: CASSPQSGANVLTF; CDR3 DNA: TGTGCCAGCAGCCCCCAGTCCGGGGCCAACGTCCTGACTTTC
D gene: .; CDR3 length: 17; J gene: TRBJ1-1; V gene: TRBV5-1; clone size: .; CDR3 protein: CASSSGMGVVWNTEAFF; CDR3 DNA: TGCGCCAGCAGCTCGGGTATGGGGGTCGTTTGGAACACTGAAGCTTTCTTT
D gene: .; CDR3 length: 14; J gene: TRBJ1-1; V gene: TRBV6-5; clone size: .; CDR3 protein: CASSSPAENTEAFF; CDR3 DNA: TGTGCCAGCAGCTCCCCGGCGGAAAACACTGAAGCTTTCTTT
D gene: TRBD1; CDR3 length: 15; J gene: TRBJ2-7; V gene: TRBV6-6; clone size: .; CDR3 protein: CASSYSTETGVEQYF; CDR3 DNA: TGTGCCAGCAGTTACTCGACGGAGACAGGGGTCGAGCAGTACTTC
D gene: .; CDR3 length: 15; J gene: TRBJ1-5; V gene: TRBV29-1; clone size: .; CDR3 protein: CSVETGYGGNQPQHF; CDR3 DNA: TGCAGCGTTGAAACTGGTTATGGCGGAAATCAGCCCCAGCATTTT
D gene: .; CDR3 length: 14; J gene: TRBJ1-5; V gene: TRBV7-2; clone size: .; CDR3 protein: CASSGSPPSEPQHF; CDR3 DNA: TGTGCCAGCAGCGGAAGTCCCCCATCGGAGCCCCAGCATTTT
D gene: .; CDR3 length: 12; J gene: TRBJ1-2; V gene: TRBV20-1; clone size: .; CDR3 protein: CSASSISGGYTF; CDR3 DNA: TGCAGTGCTAGTTCTATTTCCGGTGGCTACACCTTC
D gene: TRBD1; CDR3 length: 15; J gene: TRBJ2-7; V gene: TRBV2; clone size: .; CDR3 protein: CASSAGQGSFYEQYF; CDR3 DNA: TGTGCCAGCAGTGCGGGACAGGGTTCTTTCTACGAGCAGTACTTC
D gene: .; CDR3 length: 12; J gene: TRBJ2-1; V gene: TRBV3-1; clone size: .; CDR3 protein: CASSQTGLEQFF; CDR3 DNA: TGTGCCAGCAGCCAGACAGGTCTTGAGCAGTTCTTC
D gene: TRBD1; CDR3 length: 13; J gene: TRBJ1-2; V gene: TRBV11-1; clone size: .; CDR3 protein: CASSEQGEVGYTF; CDR3 DNA: TGTGCCAGCAGCGAACAGGGGGAGGTTGGCTACACCTTC